This T cell receptor (beta chain) was sequenced for a study of PD-L1 blockade in urothelial cancer. Study background: Patients commenced atezolizumab at some point between 2014 and 2015, and it was given at 1,200 mg intravenously every 3 weeks. Median T cell yield from blood was about 150,000.

In the case of this clone: Its matching antigen is unknown. This CDR3 is also generated by other DNA sequences in the sample.

Sequencing used immunoSEQ multiplex PCR; TCRdb keeps in-frame clones, though not all of them. The sample yields more than 80,000 clones, around 80% seen once. V dropped 3 bases and J dropped 3 bases, with 9 bases sitting between them. Germline V lookup: CDR1 MNHEY, CDR2 SMNVEV (reference sequence). The CDR3 loop spans 13 amino acids. Findings and caveats of the study: Tumor-associated clones in blood expanded more at 3 weeks in durable-benefit patients.

V is TRBV27 and J is TRBJ2-7; tentatively, D is TRBD1 (5 bases). This TCR was recovered from a man between 70 and 80 years old with urothelial cancer. The material was PBMCs, obtained around atezolizumab (anti-PD-L1) treatment. CDR3 residues: CASSLGRGYEQYF. Here the CDR3 DNA reads TGTGCCAGCAGTTTGGGTAGGGGCTACGAGCAGTACTTC.